The 3 T cell receptor beta chains in this list originate from one sample, sequenced in a study of beta chain features in type 1 diabetes. Findings of the study overall: Significant though moderate, a shortening of TCRB CDR3s appeared in all four CD4+ subsets of Type 1 diabetes patients.

Isolated RNA was reverse transcribed in full, so expressed TCRB transcripts were sequenced. Sequencing used immunoSEQ multiplex PCR; TCRdb keeps in-frame clones, though not all of them. Of about 52,000 clones in the sample, roughly 40% are singletons; the top ten hold roughly 1.4%. These receptors have no identified antigens. Input material: Tregs from blood. These receptors all come from a man aged 30 to 45 with type 1 diabetes.

V gene TRBV7-9 combines with J gene TRBJ1-4, with 7 bases matching TRBD1. This CDR3 comprises 14 residues. The trim removed 6 bases at V and 8 bases at J, leaving 9 bases unmatched. The germline V gene encodes CDR1 SEHNR and CDR2 FQNEAQ (reference sequence). The DNA for the CDR3 is TGTGCCAGCAGTTCTCGGGGGACAGAAGAAAAACTGTTTTTT. Translating gives CASSSRGTEEKLFF.

A few counts support this clone. The chain employs TRBV10-3 and TRBJ1-2; D unresolved. The germline V gene encodes CDR1 ENHRY and CDR2 SYGVKD. Trimming took 4 bases from V and 4 from J, leaving 16 bases between them. The CDR3 has 15 residues. CDR3 amino acids: CAISVATQHTYGYTF. The CDR3 coding sequence is TGTGCCATCAGTGTCGCGACACAACACACCTATGGCTACACCTTC.

J is TRBJ2-3 and V is TRBV5-6; 9 bases fit TRBD2. Germline CDR1 SGHDT, CDR2 YYEEEE. The V gene end was trimmed by 2 bases and the J gene end by 7 bases; junction bases not matched to a gene: 11. The CDR3 totals 16 residues. The CDR3 is CASSFEGAGGSYTQYF. As DNA, the CDR3 is TGTGCCAGCAGCTTTGAGGGGGCGGGAGGGTCATATACGCAGTATTTT.